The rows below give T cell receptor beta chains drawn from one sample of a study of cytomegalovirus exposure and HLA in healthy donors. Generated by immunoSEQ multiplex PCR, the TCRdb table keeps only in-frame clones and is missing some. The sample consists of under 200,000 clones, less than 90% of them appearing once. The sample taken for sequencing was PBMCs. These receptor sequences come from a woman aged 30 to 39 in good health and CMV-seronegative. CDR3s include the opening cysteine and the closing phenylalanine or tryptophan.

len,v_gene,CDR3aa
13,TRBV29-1,CSVTSTETYEQYF
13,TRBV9,CASSVSVTGELFF
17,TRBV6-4,CASSVETGTGLSYEQYF
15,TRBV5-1,CASSFSGQVPYEQYF
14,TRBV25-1,CASSASGDTDTQYF
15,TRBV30,CAWSQPGQNYNEQFF
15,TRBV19,CASSILPPNTGELFF
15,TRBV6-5,CASSRQGATNEKLFF
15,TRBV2,CASSPEGQPNYGYTF
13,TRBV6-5,CASSPRSDGEQFF
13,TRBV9,CASRGTGTGELFF
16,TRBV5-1,CASSWVPIAGQETQYF
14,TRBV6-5,CASSKRENADTQYF
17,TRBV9,CASSVGPGTSRGSPLHF
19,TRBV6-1,CASSEYDGGESYSNQPQHF
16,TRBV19,CASSNFGTGTNYEQYF
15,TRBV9,CASSVVQGASNEQFF
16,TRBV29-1,CSVDRGGTGNQETQYF
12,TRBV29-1,CSVEGGMDTQYF
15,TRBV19,CASSMGLAEYNEQFF
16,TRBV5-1,CASSLTSGASTDTQYF
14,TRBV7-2,CASSRDSFFYEQYF
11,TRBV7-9,CAVNPNEKLFF
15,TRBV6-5,CASSRGDSWGTEAFF
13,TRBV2,CASSGRRNTEAFF
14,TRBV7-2,CASSFGTVYNEQFF
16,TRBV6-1,CASSEAIGTGNGGYTF
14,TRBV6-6,CASSETGVLSEQYF
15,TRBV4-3,CASSQEQGAEYEQYF
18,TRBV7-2,CASSLKADRGRTGYGYTF
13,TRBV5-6,CASMGGTTDTQYF
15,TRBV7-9,CASSFAGTGDHEQFF
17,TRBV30,CALGGAVLGQGCYGYTF
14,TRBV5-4,CASSLGQGNSPLHF
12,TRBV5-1,CASSRDRDEQYF
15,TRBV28,CASSLGSGRANEQFF
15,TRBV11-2,CASRRAESSSYGYTF
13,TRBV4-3,CASSPRWTGELFF
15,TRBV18,CASSPTGGVNQPQHF
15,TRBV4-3,CASSQGGNGYYGYTF
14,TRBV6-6,CASSYVASTDTQYF
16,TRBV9,CASSPPGTLDNYGYTF
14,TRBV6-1,CAGREDSGANVLTF
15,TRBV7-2,CASSFRTGPNYGYTF
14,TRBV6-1,CASSEMWAKNIQYF
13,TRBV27,CASSSTGIHEQYF
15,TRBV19,CASSNVPGLGYGYTF
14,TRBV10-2,CASSAGPSNQPQHF
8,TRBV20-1,CSAGPQHF
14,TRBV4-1,CASSLIQGNEKLFF